Listed here are 14 T cell receptor beta chains from one sample, sequenced in a study of T cells expressing NK-cell markers. TCRdb re-called the 5' RACE reads and catalogs CDR3 proteins one per entry, DNA excluded. The listing contains roughly 180,000 distinct CDR3 sequences. The sample was blood T cells: a sorted CD56 or NKG2C T cell subset, CD4+ or CD8+ T cells, or bulk PBMC T cells (not recorded which). The receptors were gathered from a woman between 18 and 70 years old in good health.

The V and J genes are TRBV2 and TRBJ2-7; the D call of TRBD2 rests on TCRdb alone, since no DNA is present to check it. This CDR3 region has 14 residues. CDR1 and CDR2 (germline): SNHLY, FYNNEI. The CDR3 spells CASSVAQGYAGQYF.

The rearrangement links TRBV3-1 to TRBJ2-3; with no DNA, the TCRdb D assignment of TRBD2 cannot be verified. Germline V gene lookup returns CDR1 LGHDT and CDR2 YNNKEL (reference sequence). The CDR3 runs 16 residues. The CDR3: CASSLVQAGGSNTQYF.

The V call is TRBV2, the J call TRBJ2-3; TCRdb selects TRBD1, and the lack of DNA leaves this call unchecked. This CDR3 has 13 residues. Germline-derived CDR1 and CDR2 are SNHLY and FYNNEI. This CDR3 is CASSEGGLDTQYF.

The genes are TRBV10-3 and TRBJ2-1; TCRdb names TRBD2, which stays unverified in the absence of DNA. CDR1 is ENHRY and CDR2 is SYGVKD in the germline V gene. CDR3 length equals 16 residues. CDR3 protein: CAISESAGPGTNEQFF.

The chain joins TRBV2 to TRBJ1-2; TCRdb's D call of TRBD1 is untestable without DNA. This CDR3 comprises 16 residues. CDR1 is SNHLY, CDR2 FYNNEI, per germline. CDR3 in amino acids: CASRAITGLDNYGYTF.

The chain links TRBV7-2 to TRBJ2-4; no DNA is available, so the TRBD2 call from TCRdb remains unchecked. The CDR3 has 15 amino acids. Per the germline V gene, CDR1 is SGHTA and CDR2 is FQGNSA. CDR3 sequence: CASSLSGSTGNIQYF.

The chain joins TRBV11-1 to TRBJ1-3; TCRdb selects TRBD1, and the lack of DNA leaves this call unchecked. The CDR3 extends over 18 amino acids. The germline gives CDR1 SGHAT, CDR2 FQDESV (reference sequence). CDR3 loop: CASSLSLGGSPSGNTIYF. Drawing the rest from reference TRBV11-1 and TRBJ1-3, the complete variable domain is EAEVAQSPRYKITEKSQAVAFWCDPISGHATLYWYRQILGQGPELLVQFQDESVVDDSQLPKDRFSAERLKGVDSTLKIQPAELGDSAMYLCASSLSLGGSPSGNTIYFGEGSWLTVV.

The chain combines TRBV10-3 with TRBJ2-1; TCRdb outputs TRBD2, but without DNA this stays unchecked. CDR3 length: 17 amino acids. From germline, CDR1 is ENHRY and CDR2 SYGVKD. The CDR3 region is CAISGPRAFASYNEQFF.

The CDR3 sequence is CASSLLGRGNEQFF. V gene TRBV5-6 combines with J gene TRBJ2-1; no DNA is available, so the TRBD1 call from TCRdb remains unchecked. The CDR3 loop spans 14 amino acids. CDR1 and CDR2 from the germline V gene are SGHDT and YYEEEE.

V is TRBV24-1 and J is TRBJ2-3. The CDR3 runs 15 residues. The V gene's germline CDR1 is KGHDR and CDR2 SFDVKD. The CDR3 loop reads CATLSGRSYTDTQYF.

The chain recombines TRBV4-2 with TRBJ2-1; no DNA is available, so the TRBD2 call from TCRdb remains unchecked. This CDR3 has 17 residues. Germline CDR1 and CDR2: LGHNA and YNFKEQ. The CDR3 sequence is CASSQGEVVAGAHEQFF.

The chain recombines TRBV7-2 with TRBJ1-5; the TCRdb call, TRBD1, lacks DNA for checking. The CDR3 runs 16 residues. Looked up from germline, CDR1 is SGHTA and CDR2 is FQGNSA. The CDR3 reads CASSYLRDRGSQPQHF.

The V call is TRBV4-1, the J call TRBJ2-1; no DNA is available, so the TRBD1 call from TCRdb remains unchecked. The CDR3 sequence is 16 residues long. Germline-derived CDR1 and CDR2 are MGHRA and YSYEKL. This chain's CDR3 is CASSQDKRTRWNEQFF.

The V gene is TRBV12-3 or TRBV12-4, the J gene TRBJ2-7; TCRdb lists TRBD1, though no DNA is available to test this call. The CDR3 has 14 amino acids. The CDR3 loop is CASSRTGGLVEQYF.